Presented here are 3 T cell receptor beta chains from one specimen sequenced in a study of glioma-infiltrating T cells after dendritic cell vaccination. Measured with immunoSEQ multiplex PCR; TCRdb has only the in-frame clones, and not every one. This sample yields 65,000 to 80,000 clones, of which about nine tenths are seen a single time; approximately 2.2% belongs to the top ten. Time point in this sample: after dendritic cell vaccination, including at tumor progression/relapse. The sample consisted of blood, taken after dendritic cell vaccination. These receptors were obtained from a human donor with glioblastoma.

The V call is TRBV6-1, the J call TRBJ2-1, with a tentative D call TRBD2 (6 bases). Germline CDR1 and CDR2: MNHNS and SASEGT. The CDR3 loop spans 15 amino acids. Between the trimmed V and J ends, which lost 2 bases and 1 base, there was a span of 9 bases. The CDR3 region is CASSEQAGSYNEQFF. CDR3 DNA: TGTGCCAGCAGTGAACAGGCGGGGTCCTACAATGAGCAGTTCTTC.

The chain has TRBV27 and TRBJ2-6; D call uncertain. Deletions cut 0 bases from V and 0 bases from J, with 3 bases between. Germline-derived CDR1 and CDR2 are MNHEY and SMNVEV (reference sequence). This CDR3 region has 15 residues. The CDR3: CASSLSRSGANVLTF. The CDR3 coding sequence is TGTGCCAGCAGTTTATCTCGCTCTGGGGCCAACGTCCTGACTTTC.

The chain is built from TRBV25-1 and TRBJ1-1, with D uncertain. The germline V gene encodes CDR1 MGHDK and CDR2 SYGVNS. The germline V and J ends were trimmed by 3 bases and 2 bases, with 22 bases remaining between them. This CDR3 comprises 18 residues. For the CDR3, the DNA is TGTGCCAGCAGTGACGACGTGCGGAGACTCCGGTCAAACACTGAAGCTTTCTTT. Its protein product is CASSDDVRRLRSNTEAFF.